The rows below give T cell receptor beta chains drawn from one sample of a study of cytomegalovirus exposure and HLA in healthy donors. Clones were read by immunoSEQ multiplex PCR, and TCRdb kept only the in-frame ones, dropping some. The sample yields over 150,000 clones, around 86% seen once. Sequences were obtained from PBMCs. These receptors were collected from a woman between 50 and 59 years old in good health and CMV-seropositive. Each CDR3 is given without its conserved first and last residue. Rows may omit the clone size; those that give it use once, few, many or a size class.

j_gene,v_gene,abundance,CDR3aa
TRBJ2-5,TRBV7-2,-,ASTGGETQY
TRBJ2-7,TRBV7-2,-,ASSLQGLPYSYEQY
TRBJ2-7,TRBV11-2,-,ASRDGRGGHEQY
TRBJ2-2,TRBV5-1,-,ASSLASSGPRNTGELF
TRBJ2-7,TRBV2,-,AIFRDTLSEQY
TRBJ1-2,TRBV27,-,ASSFSGTGGGYGYT
TRBJ2-5,TRBV7-9,-,ASSHDRGPGETQY
TRBJ2-6,TRBV2,-,ASSEGISGANGLT
-,TRBV11-2,-,ASRRTGSSYEQY
TRBJ1-1,TRBV20-1,-,SAPTGRGAF
TRBJ1-3,TRBV7-9,-,SSSLVAGPGNTIY
TRBJ1-1,TRBV28,-,ASTIQNTEAF
TRBJ1-5,TRBV19,-,ASSQGAGNQPQH
TRBJ2-7,TRBV5-6,-,ASSRQVIREQY
TRBJ2-5,TRBV9,-,ASSPRPGREETQY
TRBJ2-3,TRBV7-6,-,ASSSMTSSADTQY
TRBJ2-7,TRBV11-3,once,ASSLGAGVNYEQY
TRBJ2-7,TRBV2,-,ASCRDTVYEQY
TRBJ2-1,TRBV5-4,-,ASKGVAGRDEQF
TRBJ2-5,TRBV13,few,ASSLGLALSETQY
TRBJ2-5,TRBV18,once,ASSPQGGIGETQY
-,TRBV11-3,-,ASSLEDGTGYEQY
TRBJ1-1,TRBV2,-,ASSERTVTTEAF
TRBJ1-5,TRBV28,-,ASSDLDRGHQPQH
TRBJ1-5,TRBV29-1,-,SACEGGGQPQH
TRBJ1-6,TRBV11-2,-,ASSLVWGDSPLH
TRBJ2-4,TRBV5-6,-,ASNLDRTGIQY
-,TRBV6-1,-,ASSVQAYEQY
TRBJ1-3,TRBV2,-,ASSGGTGGWNTIY
TRBJ2-1,TRBV6-6,few,ASSSPQANEQF
TRBJ1-4,TRBV30,-,AWSRGWGEKLF
TRBJ2-1,TRBV9,-,ASSVGLAAYNEQF
TRBJ2-7,TRBV11-2,once,ASRGTGVGEQY
TRBJ1-3,TRBV7-2,few,ASSPSPTSDTIY
TRBJ2-7,TRBV7-6,-,ASSPLRGGPLRY
TRBJ2-2,TRBV5-1,-,ASSLGRANTGELF